Below, 12 T cell receptor beta chains from the same sample are listed, as sequenced in a study of control samples from healthy donors and cancer patients. Assay: immunoSEQ multiplex PCR; the TCRdb copy retains only in-frame clones and omits some. In the table there are 85,000 to 90,000 clones, more than 75% of which are singletons. Sequencing was carried out using blood. The origin of the receptors is a woman between 40 and 50 years old in good health.

This chain links TRBV7-4 with TRBJ1-3, with 8 bases identical to TRBD1. Germline lookup yields CDR1 SGHVT and CDR2 SQSDAQ. The CDR3 runs 19 residues. The J segment lost 0 bases and the V segment lost 1 base, leaving 11 bases of the junction unmatched. As DNA, the CDR3 is TGTGCCAGCAGCTTAGTGTCAGGGGGCACGACGGCCTCTGGAAACACCATATATTTT. Translating it yields CASSLVSGGTTASGNTIYF.

This clone has a single count. This sequence joins TRBV18 and TRBJ1-1, with D possibly TRBD1 on 5 matching bases. The CDR3 runs 16 residues. Trimming took off 2 bases at V and 0 bases at J, with 13 bases between the two ends. Germline V CDR1 and CDR2: KGHSH, LQKENI. The CDR3 DNA is TGTGCCAGCTCACCAAAGGCAGGGCCGTTGAACACTGAAGCTTTCTTT. This encodes CASSPKAGPLNTEAFF.

The chain has TRBV5-4 and TRBJ1-1; the D gene is possibly TRBD1 (5 bases). The V end lost 3 bases, the J end lost 1 base, and 7 bases lay between the germline ends. Germline CDR1 is SGHNT and CDR2 is YYREEE (reference sequence). The CDR3 has 13 amino acids. CDR3 nucleotide sequence: TGTGCCAGCAGCTGGGGACCGAACACTGAAGCTTTCTTT. Its protein is CASSWGPNTEAFF.

The rearrangement links TRBV6-2 or TRBV6-3 to TRBJ1-1; 8 bases agree with TRBD1. J lost 5 bases, V lost 2 bases, and 4 bases had no gene match. Looked up from germline, CDR1 is MNHEY and CDR2 is SVGEGT. The CDR3 consists of 14 residues. DNA of the CDR3: TGTGCCAGCAGTTACCAGGGGGCGCGAACTGAAGCTTTCTTT. Its translation is CASSYQGARTEAFF.

The rearrangement joins TRBV6-6 to TRBJ1-5, with a weak D call TRBD1 (6 bases). The germline V gene encodes CDR1 MNHNY and CDR2 SVGAGI (reference sequence). The CDR3 is 14 residues long. V was pared by 2 bases and J by 7 bases, with 12 bases between. The CDR3 sequence: CASSYGGAEQPQHF. The CDR3 DNA follows: TGTGCCAGCAGTTACGGGGGGGCTGAACAGCCCCAGCATTTT.

V gene TRBV23-1 combines with J gene TRBJ2-1, with 9 bases fitting TRBD2. TRBV23-1 belongs to the ORF category, with a function that is uncertain. CDR3 length equals 18 residues. V lost 0 bases to trimming and J lost 4 bases; unmatched junction nucleotides: 10. The CDR3 coding sequence is TGCGCCAGCAGTCAATCTGGGGTTAGCGGGGGCCCTTACAATGAGCAGTTCTTC. Its protein product is CASSQSGVSGGPYNEQFF.

Note on this clone: Other DNA sequences in the sample encode the same CDR3. This rearrangement joins TRBV5-1 to TRBJ1-1; D ambiguous. With 0 bases removed from V and 5 bases from J, the gap between germline ends came to 14 bases. The CDR3 covers 15 residues. Germline lookup yields CDR1 SGHRS and CDR2 YFSETQ. This CDR3 is CASSLGLTSGTEAFF. CDR3 DNA: TGCGCCAGCAGCTTGGGTCTGACCTCGGGTACTGAAGCTTTCTTT.

The V call is TRBV5-6, the J call TRBJ1-5; D unresolved. The CDR3 contains 15 residues. CDR1 is SGHDT, CDR2 YYEEEE, per germline. V dropped 4 bases and J dropped 4 bases, with 15 bases sitting between them. The CDR3 is CASSLKWSVNQPQHF. CDR3 sequence (DNA): TGTGCCAGCAGCCTGAAGTGGTCAGTAAATCAGCCCCAGCATTTT.

This sequence joins TRBV5-6 and TRBJ2-2; D unclear. V shed 0 bases and J shed 6 bases, with 12 bases lying between them. Germline assignment: CDR1 SGHDT and CDR2 YYEEEE. The CDR3 covers 15 residues. The CDR3 loop is CASSLGALEAGELFF. The CDR3 region has the DNA TGTGCCAGCAGCTTGGGGGCCCTAGAGGCCGGGGAGCTGTTTTTT.

This clone was counted only a few times. This rearrangement joins TRBV11-3 to TRBJ2-7, with 11 positions matching TRBD1. This CDR3 has 19 amino acids. Germline trimming cut 4 bases from V and 6 bases from J; bases unmatched to any gene: 20. CDR1 is SGHNT, CDR2 YENEEA, per germline. CDR3 amino acids: CASSSQLGQGAVWLSEQYF. The CDR3 DNA sequence: TGTGCCAGCAGCTCACAATTAGGACAGGGGGCGGTTTGGCTATCCGAGCAGTACTTC.

The chain combines TRBV15 with TRBJ1-2; D gene unclear. CDR3 length: 17 amino acids. The germline V gene encodes CDR1 LNHNV and CDR2 YYDKDF (reference sequence). Trimming shortened V by 0 bases and J by 0 bases, and 14 bases separated the two germline ends. The DNA for the CDR3 is TGTGCCACCAGCAGAGAAGGCTTAGGGCCAACTAACTATGGCTACACCTTC. Protein: CATSREGLGPTNYGYTF. Based on the CDR3 plus reference TRBV15 and TRBJ1-2, the full variable domain is DAMVIQNPRYQVTQFGKPVTLSCSQTLNHNVMYWYQQKSSQAPKLLFHYYDKDFNNEADTPDNFQSRRPNTSFCFLDIRSPGLGDTAMYLCATSREGLGPTNYGYTFGSGTRLTVV.

This CDR3 reads CASTRSRDTYF. The CDR3 DNA sequence: TGTGCCAGCACCCGGTCCCGGGACACGTACTTC. The chain uses TRBV2 and TRBJ2-7; possible D gene TRBD1, 6 bases. V shed 7 bases and J shed 12 bases, with 16 bases lying between them. CDR3 length equals 11 residues. The germline V gene encodes CDR1 SNHLY and CDR2 FYNNEI.